A selection of T cell receptor beta chains follows, all from one sample in a study of blood T cells in healthy people across ages. TCRdb called the 5' RACE reads again in MiXCR, with one record for every CDR3 protein. Among about 700,000 distinct CDR3 sequences listed, around 32% were seen once. Sample: blood. These receptor sequences come from an elderly woman in good health. CDR3s include the opening cysteine and the closing phenylalanine or tryptophan.

v_call: TRBV19
cdr3_length: 16
cdr3_aa: CASSSRTGGIYNEQFF

v_call: TRBV2
cdr3_length: 15
cdr3_aa: CASSEQAATAYEQYF

v_call: TRBV20-1
cdr3_length: 14
cdr3_aa: CSARDFQGIDEQYF

v_call: TRBV6-6
cdr3_length: 15
cdr3_aa: CASSSRTARGEKLFF

v_call: TRBV20-1
cdr3_length: 12
cdr3_aa: CSANGGNTEAFF

v_call: TRBV4-3
cdr3_length: 16
cdr3_aa: CASSQDRGLGANVLTF

v_call: TRBV2
cdr3_length: 15
cdr3_aa: CASSYLPSGGDTQYF

v_call: TRBV19
cdr3_length: 16
cdr3_aa: CASSPLFDSSYNEQFF

v_call: TRBV30
cdr3_length: 12
cdr3_aa: CAWSVTTYEQYF

v_call: TRBV7-9
cdr3_length: 16
cdr3_aa: CASSSSGTPDSYEQYF

v_call: TRBV20-1
cdr3_length: 14
cdr3_aa: CSAPTSGGSETQYF

v_call: TRBV20-1
cdr3_length: 15
cdr3_aa: CSARRGLAETYEQYF

v_call: TRBV5-6
cdr3_length: 15
cdr3_aa: CASSLGVRGLEKRFF

v_call: TRBV29-1
cdr3_length: 14
cdr3_aa: CSVSRLAGVYEQYF

v_call: TRBV29-1
cdr3_length: 13
cdr3_aa: CSVGSSLYNIQYF

v_call: TRBV7-3
cdr3_length: 18
cdr3_aa: CASSSRISGQGVSYEQYF

v_call: TRBV5-5
cdr3_length: 15
cdr3_aa: CASSLSWDGNQPQHF

v_call: TRBV29-1
cdr3_length: 13
cdr3_aa: CSVGDDYISGYTF

v_call: TRBV6-2/TRBV6-3
cdr3_length: 13
cdr3_aa: CASSQGTIYEQYF

v_call: TRBV30
cdr3_length: 14
cdr3_aa: CAWSVIGRNYGYTF

v_call: TRBV2
cdr3_length: 10
cdr3_aa: CASKVNEQFF

v_call: TRBV6-2/TRBV6-3
cdr3_length: 15
cdr3_aa: CASSLQRGGRSEQFF

v_call: TRBV19
cdr3_length: 12
cdr3_aa: CASGRNVYGYTF

v_call: TRBV7-9
cdr3_length: 13
cdr3_aa: CASSLTSNSPLHF

v_call: TRBV24-1
cdr3_length: 16
cdr3_aa: CATSDSGQSSNYGYTF

v_call: TRBV7-9
cdr3_length: 15
cdr3_aa: CASTLAGASTDTQYF

v_call: TRBV7-9
cdr3_length: 15
cdr3_aa: CASTQAGDRAYEQYF

v_call: TRBV11-1
cdr3_length: 16
cdr3_aa: CASSLLAGENTDTQYF

v_call: TRBV9
cdr3_length: 17
cdr3_aa: CASSPRAGGAGEEKLFF

v_call: TRBV29-1
cdr3_length: 11
cdr3_aa: CSVGADNEQFF

v_call: TRBV7-2
cdr3_length: 13
cdr3_aa: CASSSFSPYEQYF

v_call: TRBV4-1
cdr3_length: 15
cdr3_aa: CASSQPGQGGDGYTF

v_call: TRBV5-6
cdr3_length: 17
cdr3_aa: CASSFRTWATGKETQYF

v_call: TRBV18
cdr3_length: 15
cdr3_aa: CASSLNVGLLSPRHF

v_call: TRBV3-1
cdr3_length: 17
cdr3_aa: CASSQVPGQAGSCEQYF

v_call: TRBV12-3/TRBV12-4
cdr3_length: 14
cdr3_aa: CASRATGDAGELFF

v_call: TRBV5-1
cdr3_length: 15
cdr3_aa: CASSSGWDSYNEQFF

v_call: TRBV7-2
cdr3_length: 16
cdr3_aa: CAGSLLPGKGPYGYTF